This record concerns one T cell receptor (beta chain) sequence. This sample is drawn from a study of OX40 agonist ivuxolimab in advanced cancers. Overall study: In this trial design, patients received ivuxolimab intravenously at 0.01 to 10 mg/kg every 2 weeks.

Germline trimming cut 7 bases from V and 7 bases from J; bases unmatched to any gene: 22. This CDR3 is built from 17 residues. Germline CDR1 and CDR2: MDHEN and SYDVKM. Some clones are missing from TCRdb's copy, which holds only in-frame ones; the method was immunoSEQ multiplex PCR. The top ten clones hold around 0.76% of a sample with some 94,000 clones, approximately 90% of them seen once. The TCR was taken from an adult with an advanced solid tumor such as melanoma, head and neck, liver or kidney cancer. Material: CD4+ or CD8+ T cells sorted from blood, obtained in a trial of the OX40 agonist ivuxolimab. The V and J genes are TRBV28 and TRBJ2-7; 7 nucleotides line up with TRBD2. DNA for the CDR3: TGTGCCAGCACTCTAATTATGAGCGGGGTCAGGGTCGGGGAGCAGTACTTC. It encodes CASTLIMSGVRVGEQYF.